What follows describes a single TCR beta chain. The record originates from a study of T cell changes during pregnancy in multiple sclerosis. J lost 6 bases, V lost 3 bases, and 2 bases had no gene match. Germline CDR1 reads LNHDA; CDR2 reads SQIVND (reference sequence). The CDR3 is made up of 13 amino acids. The data were produced by immunoSEQ multiplex PCR, yet TCRdb's version contains in-frame clones alone and is incomplete. The sample has about 83,000 clones, 90% to 95% seen once; the top ten hold 0.85% to 1.2%. The sample in question was peripheral blood, obtained in the second trimester of pregnancy. The TCR comes from a female donor with multiple sclerosis, enrolled in a pregnancy study. The V and J genes are TRBV19 and TRBJ2-4, with TRBD1 matching over 7 bases. This chain's CDR3 is CASSIRQGNIQYF. CDR3 coding DNA: TGTGCCAGTAGTATCCGACAGGGAAACATTCAGTACTTC.